The 19 T cell receptor beta chains reported below all come from one sample, sequenced in a study of CD8 T cells in Susac syndrome. Reverse transcription of 0.5 to 1 ug RNA used random hexamers. TCRdb recomputed calls from the immunoSEQ multiplex PCR reads with MiXCR, one row per CDR3 protein. In the table there are about 180,000 distinct CDR3 sequences, 94% of which are singletons. The source material was CD4+ T cells from PBMCs. These receptors were collected from a human donor with Susac syndrome.

This clonotype was seen once. This sequence joins TRBV6-2 or TRBV6-3 and TRBJ2-5, with 8 nucleotides matching TRBD2. The CDR3 is made up of 15 amino acids. Trimming cost V 6 bases and J 2 bases; bases outside gene matches: 8. The germline V gene has CDR1 MNHEY and CDR2 SVGEGT. CDR3 in amino acids: CASSSRLAPQETQYF. The DNA for the CDR3 is TGTGCCAGCAGCTCAAGACTAGCGCCTCAAGAGACCCAGTACTTC.

The rearrangement links TRBV7-9 to TRBJ1-1; no clear D. Germline CDR1 reads SEHNR; CDR2 reads FQNEAQ (reference sequence). Trimming took 5 bases from V and 6 from J, leaving 10 bases between them. CDR3 length: 12 amino acids. The CDR3 DNA reads TGTGCCAGCAGCCTCGGTGTAGCTGAAGCTTTCTTT. Translating it yields CASSLGVAEAFF. Based on the CDR3 plus reference TRBV7-9 and TRBJ1-1, the full variable domain is DTGVSQNPRHKITKRGQNVTFRCDPISEHNRLYWYRQTLGQGPEFLTYFQNEAQLEKSRLLSDRFSAERPKGSFSTLEIQRTEQGDSAMYLCASSLGVAEAFFGQGTRLTVV.

The gene calls are TRBV7-2 and TRBJ2-5; TRBD1 aligns across 8 bases. The CDR3 runs to 15 residues. Germline CDR1 and CDR2: SGHTA and FQGNSA. J was trimmed by 5 bases and V by 4 bases; bases with no gene match: 9. The CDR3 DNA reads as TGTGCCAGCAGCTCAGACGCAGGGGGCTTGGAGACCCAGTACTTC. Amino acid sequence: CASSSDAGGLETQYF. Variable domain in full (rest from reference TRBV7-2 and TRBJ2-5): GAGVSQSPSNKVTEKGKDVELRCDPISGHTALYWYRQSLGQGLEFLIYFQGNSAPDKSGLPSDRFSAERTGGSVSTLTIQRTQQEDSAVYLCASSSDAGGLETQYFGPGTRLLVL.

The chain carries TRBV7-8 and TRBJ2-7, with 10 bases fitting TRBD1. The germline CDR1 and CDR2 sequences are SGHVS and FQNEAQ. The CDR3 length is 14 residues. J gave up 5 bases and V 0 bases, and 1 base lay outside the gene matches. The CDR3 nucleotides read TGTGCCAGCAGCTTAGCCGGGACAGGGGACGAGCAGTACTTC. This translates into CASSLAGTGDEQYF.

The rearrangement joins TRBV29-1 to TRBJ1-2, with TRBD1 identical over 7 bases. The CDR3 totals 13 residues. With V trimmed by 4 bases and J by 5 bases, 7 bases remained unmatched. CDR1 is SQVTM and CDR2 is ANQGSEA in the germline V gene. The DNA of the CDR3 is TGCAGCGTTGGTCTGGGACAGAGTTATGGCTACACCTTC. Protein product: CSVGLGQSYGYTF.

The V and J genes are TRBV7-2 and TRBJ2-4; D is unclear. The CDR3 sequence is 14 residues long. Trimming shortened V by 1 base and J by 3 bases, and 7 bases separated the two germline ends. CDR1 is SGHTA and CDR2 is FQGNSA in the germline V gene. The CDR3 loop reads CASSLGGDKNIQYF. The CDR3 DNA reads as TGTGCCAGCAGCTTAGGAGGAGACAAAAACATTCAGTACTTC.

In nucleotides, the CDR3 is TGTGCCAGCACGCAAACCAGGGGTACACCCCTCCACTTT. It translates to CASTQTRGTPLHF. V and J are TRBV2 and TRBJ1-6; a possible D gene is TRBD1 (6 bases). The CDR3 sequence is 13 residues long. Germline V lookup: CDR1 SNHLY, CDR2 FYNNEI. Trimming shortened V by 7 bases and J by 11 bases, and 15 bases separated the two germline ends.

V is TRBV5-1 and J is TRBJ1-1; 7 nucleotides match TRBD1. V shed 4 bases, J shed 2 bases, and the junction held 11 bases outside the gene matches. Germline V gives CDR1 SGHRS, CDR2 YFSETQ. The CDR3 consists of 16 residues. The CDR3 here is CASSTGPGGSNTEAFF. CDR3 bases: TGCGCCAGCAGCACCGGGCCAGGGGGATCAAACACTGAAGCTTTCTTT.

The V gene is TRBV20-1, the J gene TRBJ1-3, with D maybe TRBD1 (6 bases). The CDR3 runs 13 residues. Trimming stripped 5 bases from V and 4 bases from J, with 12 bases between. In germline, CDR1 is DFQATT, CDR2 SNEGSKA (reference sequence). The CDR3 nucleotides are TGCAGTGCTGAAGGGACACCAGGAAACACCATATATTTT. It encodes CSAEGTPGNTIYF.

The rearrangement joins TRBV15 to TRBJ2-7; 7 bases match TRBD2. With 2 bases clipped from V and 2 bases from J, the junction kept 3 bases outside the gene matches. CDR3 length: 14 residues. The V gene's germline CDR1 is LNHNV and CDR2 YYDKDF (reference sequence). CDR3 in DNA: TGTGCCACCAGCAGAACCCTAGCGGCCTACGAGCAGTACTTC. It specifies CATSRTLAAYEQYF.

This chain uses TRBV11-2 with TRBJ1-2; 7 bases map to TRBD1. The CDR3 extends over 13 amino acids. Germline loops: CDR1 SGHAT, CDR2 FQNNGV. With 3 bases clipped from V and 12 bases from J, the junction kept 10 bases outside the gene matches. The CDR3 is CASSFNRGPDHTF. The CDR3 DNA is TGTGCCAGCAGCTTTAATAGGGGGCCCGACCACACCTTC.

V usage is TRBV12-3 or TRBV12-4 and J usage is TRBJ1-1; D might be TRBD1 (5 bases). This CDR3 has 16 amino acids. With 8 bases removed from V and 3 bases from J, the gap between germline ends came to 22 bases. The CDR3 loop reads CASPQGEERSDTEAFF. CDR3 DNA sequence: TGTGCCAGCCCGCAGGGAGAGGAACGGAGCGACACTGAAGCTTTCTTT.

V gene TRBV2 combines with J gene TRBJ2-5; no definite D call. The CDR3 is 12 amino acids. CDR1 is SNHLY, CDR2 FYNNEI, per germline. Trimming left V 1 base short and J 8 bases short, with 8 bases between. The CDR3 here is CASSEDRGTQYF. The CDR3 DNA is TGTGCCAGCAGTGAAGACAGAGGAACCCAGTACTTC.

The table lists this clonotype with a count of one. The chain joins TRBV18 to TRBJ1-1; possibly TRBD1 for D (6 bases). The CDR3 contains 15 residues. CDR1 is KGHSH, CDR2 LQKENI, per germline. The ends were cut back, 3 bases at V and 1 base at J, with 12 bases in the middle. CDR3 region: CASSPLTGRNTEAFF. The CDR3 DNA sequence: TGTGCCAGCTCACCGTTAACAGGGCGGAACACTGAAGCTTTCTTT.

V gene TRBV2 combines with J gene TRBJ2-6, with D perhaps TRBD2 (7 bases). The CDR3 runs 16 residues. Germline assignment: CDR1 SNHLY and CDR2 FYNNEI. V lost 4 bases, J lost 2 bases, and 12 bases lay in between. CDR3 amino acids: CASSVRGGPGANVLTF. CDR3 coding DNA: TGTGCCAGCAGTGTCCGCGGGGGCCCTGGGGCCAACGTCCTGACTTTC.

The genes are TRBV20-1 and TRBJ2-3; 11 bases line up with TRBD2. This CDR3 contains 14 residues. Unmatched junction bases numbered 8, after V lost 6 bases and J lost 6 bases. Germline loops: CDR1 DFQATT, CDR2 SNEGSKA (reference sequence). CDR3 bases: TGCAGTGCCCATAGCGGGGGGGCTTCGGATACGCAGTATTTT. This gives the protein CSAHSGGASDTQYF.

The rearrangement links TRBV29-1 to TRBJ2-2; possibly TRBD1 for D (5 bases). The CDR3 totals 14 residues. Germline V gives CDR1 SQVTM, CDR2 ANQGSEA. The V gene lost 7 bases and the J gene lost 0 bases, with 12 bases spanning the gap. CDR3 sequence: CSASQVSNTGELFF. The CDR3 DNA reads TGCAGCGCCTCACAGGTTTCGAACACCGGGGAGCTGTTTTTT.

Of note for this clonotype: An end of the junction does not agree with germline; a read error may underlie this. V gene TRBV7-9 combines with J gene TRBJ2-7; D perhaps matches TRBD2 (6 bases). Germline values: CDR1 SEHNR, CDR2 FQNEAQ (reference sequence). This CDR3 is 15 amino acids long. In nucleotides, the CDR3 is TGTGCCAGCAGCCTAGCCCTGGGAGGCACCTACGAGCAGTACTTC. It is translated as CASSLALGGTYEQYF.

The chain uses TRBV27 and TRBJ1-2, with no clear D. Germline CDR1 and CDR2: MNHEY and SMNVEV (reference sequence). The CDR3 extends over 15 amino acids. Trimming pared 5 bases from V and 2 bases from J, leaving 15 bases between. CDR3 nucleotide sequence: TGTGCCAGCAGTCTCCGCCCGGGTCTCAACTATGGCTACACCTTC. Protein product: CASSLRPGLNYGYTF.